This TCR beta chain was obtained from a study of prognosis after radiotherapy for stage I lung cancer. Germline assignment: CDR1 LNHDA and CDR2 SQIVND (reference sequence). The CDR3 extends over 13 amino acids. Two-round multiplex PCR, the amplification method, yielded TCR beta CDR3 from genomic DNA. First-round PCR used primers specific to each TRBV and TRBJ gene. MiXCR, run by TCRdb on the multiplex PCR reads, gives a single entry per CDR3 protein. The sample contains about 47,000 distinct CDR3 sequences, 30% to 40% of which appear only once. This clonotype showed up just a few times. With a much larger clone just one base away, this may be a read error.

This receptor was obtained from a donor aged 50 or older with non-small cell lung cancer. This rearrangement joins TRBV19 to TRBJ2-5; unclear D gene. The sequenced sample was PBMCs, obtained before or after stereotactic body radiation therapy (not recorded which). CDR3 residues: CDSRANVPETQYF. CDR3 DNA sequence: TGTGACAGTAGGGCCAACGTTCCAGAGACCCAGTACTTC.